This entry features one T cell receptor beta chain sequence. Its target is not known. The table came from immunoSEQ multiplex PCR; TCRdb's copy has only in-frame clones and leaves some out. The sample lists more than 250,000 clones, roughly 85% occurring once. V lost 2 bases and J lost 4; bases outside the gene matches: 12. The CDR3 extends over 18 amino acids. The V gene's germline CDR1 is MNHEY and CDR2 SMNVEV (reference sequence). These data come from a study of cytomegalovirus exposure and HLA in healthy donors. Study-wide results and limits: The tendency of first-cohort TCR clusters to co-occur in the 120 or so validation repertoires emerged from a later analysis. According to the study, roughly 160 TCR beta chains were cytomegalovirus-associated.

Sequencing was done on a sample of PBMCs. This rearrangement joins TRBV27 to TRBJ2-1, with 9 bases that match TRBD2. The clonotype was recovered from a woman aged 18-29 years in good health and CMV-seronegative. Written as DNA, the CDR3 is TGTGCCAGCAGTTTAAATTCCCAACTAGCGGGCGAATACAATGAGCAGTTCTTC. Translated: CASSLNSQLAGEYNEQFF.